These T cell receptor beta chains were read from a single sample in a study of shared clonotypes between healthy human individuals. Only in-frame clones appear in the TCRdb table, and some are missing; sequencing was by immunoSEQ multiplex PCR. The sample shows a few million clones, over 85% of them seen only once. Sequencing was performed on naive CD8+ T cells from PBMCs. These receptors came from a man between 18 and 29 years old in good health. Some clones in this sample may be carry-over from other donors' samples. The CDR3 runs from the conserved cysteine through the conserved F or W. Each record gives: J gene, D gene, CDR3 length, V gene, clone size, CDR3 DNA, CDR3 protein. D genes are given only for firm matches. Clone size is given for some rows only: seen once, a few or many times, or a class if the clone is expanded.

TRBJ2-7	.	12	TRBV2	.	TGTGCCAGCAGGACAGTCTCCTACGAGCAGTACTTC	CASRTVSYEQYF
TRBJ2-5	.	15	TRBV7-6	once	TGTGCCAGCAGCTTAGACGGGCGATCGGCCGAGACCCAGTACTTC	CASSLDGRSAETQYF
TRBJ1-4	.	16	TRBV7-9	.	TGTGCCAGCAGTTCCGGGGGGCGACAGCCTAATGAAAAACTGTTTTTT	CASSSGGRQPNEKLFF
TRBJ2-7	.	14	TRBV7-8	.	TGTGCCAGCAGCAAACCGGACAGAAACTACGAGCAGTACTTC	CASSKPDRNYEQYF
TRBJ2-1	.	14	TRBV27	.	TGTGCCAGCAGTCCGATCGACAACTACAATGAGCAGTTCTTC	CASSPIDNYNEQFF
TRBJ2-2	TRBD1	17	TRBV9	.	TGTGCCAGCAGCCACCCTTCCGGGACAGAGAACACCGGGGAGCTGTTTTTT	CASSHPSGTENTGELFF
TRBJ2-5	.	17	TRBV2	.	TGTGCCAGCAGTCAGGGCAGCGGATGGGACCTCGAAGAGACCCAGTACTTC	CASSQGSGWDLEETQYF
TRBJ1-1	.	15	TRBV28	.	TGTGCCAGCAACACCCCCCTGGAGGCGGACACTGAAGCTTTCTTT	CASNTPLEADTEAFF
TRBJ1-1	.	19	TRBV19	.	TGTGCCAGTAGTATAGAGCCCATCAAGGGACAAAACCTGAACACTGAAGCTTTCTTT	CASSIEPIKGQNLNTEAFF
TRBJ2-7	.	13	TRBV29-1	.	TGCAGCGTTGCCTTCGACTTAGGCTACGAGCAGTACTTC	CSVAFDLGYEQYF
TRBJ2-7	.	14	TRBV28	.	TGTGCCAGCAGTAGGCGGGGACAGACCTACGAGCAGTACTTC	CASSRRGQTYEQYF
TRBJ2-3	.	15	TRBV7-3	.	TGTGCCAGCAGCTTAGGAGTCACTAGCACAGATACGCAGTATTTT	CASSLGVTSTDTQYF
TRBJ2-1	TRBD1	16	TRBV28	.	TGTGCCAGCAAGGGAATGAGGACAGGGATTATCAATGAGCAGTTCTTC	CASKGMRTGIINEQFF
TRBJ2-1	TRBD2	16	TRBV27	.	TGTGCCAGCAGTTTATATGCTAGCGGGCGCTACAATGAGCAGTTCTTC	CASSLYASGRYNEQFF
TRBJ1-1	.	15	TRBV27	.	TGTGCCAGCACCCCCTTTAGGGGAGGGGGGACTGAAGCTTTCTTT	CASTPFRGGGTEAFF
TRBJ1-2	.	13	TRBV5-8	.	TGTGCCAGCAGCCCACGGGACACATATGGCTACACCTTC	CASSPRDTYGYTF
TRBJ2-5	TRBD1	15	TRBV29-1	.	TGCAGCGTGAGCGAAGGGGGCAGGTTAGGAGAGACCCAGTACTTC	CSVSEGGRLGETQYF
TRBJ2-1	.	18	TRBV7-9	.	TGTGCCAGCAGCCCGCGACCGACAGGAGTTTTAGGTCGGAATGAGCAGTTCTTC	CASSPRPTGVLGRNEQFF
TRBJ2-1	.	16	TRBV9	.	TGTGCCAGCAGCGTAGCCGGGACGTCTACCTACAATGAGCAGTTCTTC	CASSVAGTSTYNEQFF
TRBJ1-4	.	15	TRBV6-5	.	TGTGCCAGCAGTTACCGCAGGGGAACTAATGAAAAACTGTTTTTT	CASSYRRGTNEKLFF
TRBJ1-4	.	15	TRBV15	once	TGTGCCACCAGCAGAGAGGGCGAGGGGGGCGAAAAACTGTTTTTT	CATSREGEGGEKLFF
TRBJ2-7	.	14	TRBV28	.	TGTGCCAGCACCATGGGGGGCAGTTCCTACGAGCAGTACTTC	CASTMGGSSYEQYF
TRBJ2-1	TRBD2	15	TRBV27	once	TGTGCCAGCAGTGGACGGGCTAGCGGGAGCAATGAGCAGTTCTTC	CASSGRASGSNEQFF
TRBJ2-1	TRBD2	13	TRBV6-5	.	TGTACCAGCATCGGGACTAGCGGGAGTGAGCAGTTCTTC	CTSIGTSGSEQFF
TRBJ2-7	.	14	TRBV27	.	TGTGCCAGCTCCCTGGGGCAGGGATACTACGAGCAGTACTTC	CASSLGQGYYEQYF
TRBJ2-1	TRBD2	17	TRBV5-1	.	TGCGCCAGCAGCTTCACCGTACTAGCGGGAGCCTACAATGAGCAGTTCTTC	CASSFTVLAGAYNEQFF
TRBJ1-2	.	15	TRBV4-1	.	TGCGCCAGCAGCCAAGAGAGGGGCCTTAACTATGGCTACACCTTC	CASSQERGLNYGYTF
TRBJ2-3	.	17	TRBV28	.	TGTGCCAGCACGATCTCTCAACTAGCAGAGAGCACAGATACGCAGTATTTT	CASTISQLAESTDTQYF
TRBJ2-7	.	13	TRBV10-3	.	TGTGCCATCAGCGACGACAGCTCCTACGAGCAGTACTTC	CAISDDSSYEQYF
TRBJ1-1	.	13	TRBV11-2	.	TGTGCCAGCAGTAAGATCATGAACACTGAAGCTTTCTTT	CASSKIMNTEAFF
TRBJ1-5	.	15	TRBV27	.	TGTGCCAGCAGTTTATCACTTGAGGGTGGCCAGCCCCAGCATTTT	CASSLSLEGGQPQHF
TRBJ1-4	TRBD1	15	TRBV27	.	TGTGCCAGCAGTACCCTGACAGGGCCTAATGAAAAACTGTTTTTT	CASSTLTGPNEKLFF
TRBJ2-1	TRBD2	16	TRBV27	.	TGTGCCAGCAGTAAAGGGACTAGCGGGCATAACAATGAGCAGTTCTTC	CASSKGTSGHNNEQFF
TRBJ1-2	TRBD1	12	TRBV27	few	TGTGCCAGCCGGGACAGGGACGGTGGCTACACCTTC	CASRDRDGGYTF